Sequencing of this TCR beta chain was carried out in a study of blood T cell repertoires in COVID-19 (dated by TCRdb to between 2020 and 2021). For the wider study: Samples from collaborators originated in the United States, Italy and Spain and spanned both the acute and convalescent phases of COVID-19. The material from the prospective study consisted of cDNA or gDNA derived from T cells, B-cell-depleted T cells, or PBMCs. The repertoires were made available in a free public database intended to serve as a resource for research on the immune response to SARS-CoV-2. Subjects who had been exposed to COVID-19, were actively infected with it, or had recovered from it provided the deeply sampled blood TCRbeta repertoires that made up the dataset. A de-identified subject ID, COVID-19 status, age in years and sex were almost always included in the sample metadata. Samples came from the ongoing ImmuneRACE study (first 160 participants) plus 1,254 subjects from 6 global collaborators. HLA class I and class II types, where available, came from metadata supplied by the sample provider rather than from assay-based typing. General study outcomes and caveats: How much clinical and demographic metadata was included differed by source and by participant, and the metadata was provided uncurated.

In Seattle, one collaborating source enrolled patients while the infection was active and tracked those patients longitudinally over the course of disease. Collaborating institutions collected whole blood in K2EDTA tubes following their own protocols. Collaborator samples were shipped for TCRbeta analysis as frozen whole blood, isolated PBMCs, or DNA extracted from either sample type. This clone has a single count. Its antigen is currently not known. Base qualities are not at hand, and no much larger clone is one base apart. TCRbeta CDR3 regions were amplified from genomic DNA using the immunoSEQ Assay, a bias-controlled multiplex PCR. The paper's data handling went like this. The number of nucleated cells in each sample was estimated from the amplification of reference gene primers within the assay. To quantify the absolute abundance of each unique TCRbeta CDR3 rearrangement, sequence reads were collapsed and filtered. For each sample, productive Simpson clonality was calculated as the square root of Simpson's diversity index across productive rearrangements. The table was pulled from immuneACCESS by TCRdb, which kept in-frame rearrangements only. Such tables lose some clones; where checked, under half of the loss comes from unresolved V genes, and the rest has no known cause. V, J and clone size derive from that table, while D and trimming were established from the DNA sequence. In this sample the table shows hundreds of thousands of clones, roughly 90% of which occur a single time. The top ten constitute 3% of the sample.

A distance of 9 bases separates the germline ends of V and J, which lose 4 bases and 3 bases respectively. The CDR3 holds 13 amino acids from the cysteine to the phenylalanine. The retained sequence is limited to the CDR3, 39 bases, with the frame set at the first base. As encoded in the germline V gene (reference sequence), CDR1 is SGHKS while CDR2 is YYEKEE. The sequence came from a young woman with COVID-19, enrolled during active disease. The sample comprised peripheral blood. The receptor chain draws on TRBV5-5 and TRBJ2-3, with no confident D gene call. The DNA sequence is given as TGTGCCAGCAGCGGAGAAGGTACAGATACGCAGTATTTT. Its protein is CASSGEGTDTQYF.